There are a few counts of the clone carrying this T cell receptor beta chain. The CDR3 is 15 residues long. Trimming took 7 bases from V and 0 from J, leaving 14 bases between them. CDR1 is SNHLY, CDR2 FYNNEI, per germline. MiXCR, run by TCRdb on the 5' RACE reads, gives a single entry per CDR3 protein. This sample yields about 530,000 distinct CDR3 sequences, of which about 22% are seen a single time; around 0.5% belongs to the top ten. This sample is part of a study of identical twins. The same sample was also used in a study of yellow fever vaccine responses in identical twins.

This TCR was recovered from a woman under 30 in good health. The chain is built from TRBV2 and TRBJ2-3, with D perhaps matching TRBD2 (6 bases). Sequenced material: CD4+ T cells sorted from blood. The CDR3 loop is CASTFLATSTDTQYF. The CDR3 DNA follows: TGTGCCAGCACCTTCCTAGCGACGAGCACAGATACGCAGTATTTT.